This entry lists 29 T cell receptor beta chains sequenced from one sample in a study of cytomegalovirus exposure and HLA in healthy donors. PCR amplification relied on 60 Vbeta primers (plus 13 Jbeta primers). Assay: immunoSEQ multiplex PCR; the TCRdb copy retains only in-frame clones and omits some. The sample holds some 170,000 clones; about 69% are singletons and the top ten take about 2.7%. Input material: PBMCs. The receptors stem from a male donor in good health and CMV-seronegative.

CDR3 bases: TGTGCCAGCAGCCCCTTAGAGACTAATGAAAAACTGTTTTTT. This sequence encodes CASSPLETNEKLFF. This chain links TRBV28 with TRBJ1-4; D unclear. Trimming stripped 6 bases from V and 2 bases from J, with 10 bases between. From germline, CDR1 is MDHEN and CDR2 SYDVKM. The CDR3 has 14 amino acids.

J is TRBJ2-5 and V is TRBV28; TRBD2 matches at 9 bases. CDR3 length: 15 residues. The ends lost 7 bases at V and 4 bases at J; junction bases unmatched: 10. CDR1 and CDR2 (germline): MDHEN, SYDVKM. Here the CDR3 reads CASIGLAGTGETQYF. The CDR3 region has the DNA TGTGCCAGCATTGGTCTAGCGGGGACCGGAGAGACCCAGTACTTC.

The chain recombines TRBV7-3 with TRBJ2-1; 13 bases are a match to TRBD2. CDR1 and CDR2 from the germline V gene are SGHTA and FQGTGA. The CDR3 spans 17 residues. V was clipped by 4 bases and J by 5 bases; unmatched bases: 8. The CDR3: CASSSRTSGSANNEQFF. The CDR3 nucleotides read TGTGCCAGCAGCTCAAGGACTAGCGGGAGTGCTAACAATGAGCAGTTCTTC.

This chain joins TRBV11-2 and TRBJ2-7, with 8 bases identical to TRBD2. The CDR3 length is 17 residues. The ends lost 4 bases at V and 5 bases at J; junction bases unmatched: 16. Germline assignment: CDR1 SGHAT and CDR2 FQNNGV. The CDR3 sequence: CASSYSFGTGTSHEQYF. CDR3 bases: TGTGCCAGCAGCTACAGCTTTGGGACCGGGACTAGTCACGAGCAGTACTTC.

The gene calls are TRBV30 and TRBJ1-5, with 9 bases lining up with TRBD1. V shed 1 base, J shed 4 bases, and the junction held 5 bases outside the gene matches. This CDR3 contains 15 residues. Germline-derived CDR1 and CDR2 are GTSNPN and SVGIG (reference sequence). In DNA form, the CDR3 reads TGTGCCTGGAGTGAGGGACAGGGAAGTAATCAGCCCCAGCATTTT. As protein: CAWSEGQGSNQPQHF.

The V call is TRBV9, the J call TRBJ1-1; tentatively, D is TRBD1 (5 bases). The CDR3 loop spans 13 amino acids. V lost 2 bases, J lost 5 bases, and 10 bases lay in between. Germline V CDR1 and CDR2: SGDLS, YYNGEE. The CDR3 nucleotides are TGTGCCAGCAGCGTTGATGGGGCGACTGAAGCTTTCTTT. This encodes CASSVDGATEAFF.

The CDR3: CASKVSLVLYEQYF. CDR3 DNA: TGTGCCAGCAAAGTCTCCCTAGTACTATACGAGCAGTACTTC. The chain couples TRBV2 to TRBJ2-7; D gene unclear. Germline V CDR1 and CDR2: SNHLY, FYNNEI. Deletions cut 7 bases from V and 4 bases from J, with 17 bases between. The CDR3 totals 14 residues. The variable domain in full, completed from reference TRBV2 and TRBJ2-7, reads EPEVTQTPSHQVTQMGQEVILRCVPISNHLYFYWYRQILGQKVEFLVSFYNNEISEKSEIFDDQFSVERPDGSNFTLKIRSTKLEDSAMYFCASKVSLVLYEQYFGPGTRLTVT.

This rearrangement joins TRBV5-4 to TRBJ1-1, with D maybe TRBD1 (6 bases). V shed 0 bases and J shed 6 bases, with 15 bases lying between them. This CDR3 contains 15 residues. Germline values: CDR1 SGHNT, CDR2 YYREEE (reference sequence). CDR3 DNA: TGTGCCAGCAGCTTGGATGGAAGGGGGGGCGCTGAAGCTTTCTTT. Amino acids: CASSLDGRGGAEAFF.

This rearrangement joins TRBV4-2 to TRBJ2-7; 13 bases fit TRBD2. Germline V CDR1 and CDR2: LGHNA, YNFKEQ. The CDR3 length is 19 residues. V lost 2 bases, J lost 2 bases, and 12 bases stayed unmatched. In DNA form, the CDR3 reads TGTGCCAGCAGCCAACAAACATGGGGGACTAGCGGGAATACCTACGAGCAGTACTTC. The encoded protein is CASSQQTWGTSGNTYEQYF.

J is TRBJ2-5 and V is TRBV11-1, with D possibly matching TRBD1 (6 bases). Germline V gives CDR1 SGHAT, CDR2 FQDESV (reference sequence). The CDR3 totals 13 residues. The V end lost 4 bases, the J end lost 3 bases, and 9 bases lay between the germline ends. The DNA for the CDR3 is TGTGCCAGCAGCTCCTACAGGGAAGAGACCCAGTACTTC. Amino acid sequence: CASSSYREETQYF.

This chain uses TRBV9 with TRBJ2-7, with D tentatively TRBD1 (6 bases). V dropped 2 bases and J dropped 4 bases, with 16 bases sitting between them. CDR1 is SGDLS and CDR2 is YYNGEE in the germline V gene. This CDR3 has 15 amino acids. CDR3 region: CASSVDFDRRYEQYF. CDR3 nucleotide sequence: TGTGCCAGCAGCGTGGATTTCGACAGGAGATACGAGCAGTACTTC.

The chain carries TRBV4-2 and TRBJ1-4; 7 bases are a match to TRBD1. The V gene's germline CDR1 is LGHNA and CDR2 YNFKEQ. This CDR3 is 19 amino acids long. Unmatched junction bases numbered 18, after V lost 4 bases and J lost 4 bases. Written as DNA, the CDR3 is TGTGCCAGCAGCCCGGATTCGAGTTTAGGGGGCGGACTTAATGAAAAACTGTTTTTT. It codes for CASSPDSSLGGGLNEKLFF.

CDR3 DNA sequence: TGCGCCAGCAGACAGGGGTACGGAAACACTGAAGCTTTCTTT. Its protein product is CASRQGYGNTEAFF. This sequence joins TRBV5-1 and TRBJ1-1; 7 nucleotides line up with TRBD1. Germline V gene sequence: CDR1 SGHRS, CDR2 YFSETQ. The trim removed 5 bases at V and 2 bases at J, leaving 6 bases unmatched. The CDR3 extends over 14 amino acids.

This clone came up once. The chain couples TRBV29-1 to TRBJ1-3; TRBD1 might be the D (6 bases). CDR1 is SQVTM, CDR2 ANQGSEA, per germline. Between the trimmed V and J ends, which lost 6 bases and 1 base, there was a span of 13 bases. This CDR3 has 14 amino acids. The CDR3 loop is CSVLPGTSGNTIYF. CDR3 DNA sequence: TGCAGCGTGCTACCCGGGACATCTGGAAACACCATATATTTT.

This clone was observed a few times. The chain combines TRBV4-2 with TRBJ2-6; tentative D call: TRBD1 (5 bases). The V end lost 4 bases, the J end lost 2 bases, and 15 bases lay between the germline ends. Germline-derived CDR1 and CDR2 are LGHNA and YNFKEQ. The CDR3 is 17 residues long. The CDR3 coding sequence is TGTGCCAGCAGCCGGGGCCCCCTTAATACTGGGGCCAACGTCCTGACTTTC. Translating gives CASSRGPLNTGANVLTF.

This CDR3 reads CASSERGRAEQFF. For the CDR3, the DNA is TGTGCCAGCAGTGAAAGGGGGCGGGCAGAGCAGTTCTTC. The chain is built from TRBV25-1 and TRBJ2-1; 7 nucleotides line up with TRBD1. The V gene's germline CDR1 is MGHDK and CDR2 SYGVNS. The CDR3 is 13 amino acids. Trimming took 2 bases from V and 10 from J; bases not matched to a gene: 5.

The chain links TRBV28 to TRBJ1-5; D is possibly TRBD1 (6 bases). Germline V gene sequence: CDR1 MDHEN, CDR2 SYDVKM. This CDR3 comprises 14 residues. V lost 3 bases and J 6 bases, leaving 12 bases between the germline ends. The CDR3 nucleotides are TGTGCCAGCAGTTTGGGAAGGGGGGGTCAGCCCCAGCATTTT. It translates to CASSLGRGGQPQHF.

The CDR3 region has the DNA TGTGCCTTGGGACAGACTGAAAAAGCTTTCTTT. This codes for CALGQTEKAFF. The chain links TRBV30 to TRBJ1-1, with 7 positions matching TRBD1. CDR1 and CDR2 from the germline V gene are GTSNPN and SVGIG (reference sequence). J was trimmed by 9 bases and V by 7 bases; bases with no gene match: 8. The CDR3 is 11 amino acids.

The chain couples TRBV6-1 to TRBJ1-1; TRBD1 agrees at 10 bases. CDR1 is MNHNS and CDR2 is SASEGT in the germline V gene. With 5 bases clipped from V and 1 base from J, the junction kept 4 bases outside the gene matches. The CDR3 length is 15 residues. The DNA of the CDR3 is TGTGCCAGCAGTCGACAGGGGGCCCCGAACACTGAAGCTTTCTTT. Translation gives CASSRQGAPNTEAFF.

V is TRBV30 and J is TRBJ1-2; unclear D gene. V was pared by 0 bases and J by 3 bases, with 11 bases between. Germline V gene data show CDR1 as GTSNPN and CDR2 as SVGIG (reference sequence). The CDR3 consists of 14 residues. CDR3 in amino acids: CAWSVERGDYGYTF. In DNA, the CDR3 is TGTGCCTGGAGTGTAGAGCGGGGAGACTATGGCTACACCTTC.

The CDR3 DNA is TGTGCCTGGAGTGTCAGGGTTAGCAATCAGCCCCAGCATTTT. Its protein product is CAWSVRVSNQPQHF. The rearrangement uses TRBV30 and TRBJ1-5, with TRBD1 as a possible D gene (5 bases). Trimming took 0 bases from V and 0 from J, leaving 6 bases between them. CDR3 size: 14 residues. Germline V gives CDR1 GTSNPN, CDR2 SVGIG (reference sequence).

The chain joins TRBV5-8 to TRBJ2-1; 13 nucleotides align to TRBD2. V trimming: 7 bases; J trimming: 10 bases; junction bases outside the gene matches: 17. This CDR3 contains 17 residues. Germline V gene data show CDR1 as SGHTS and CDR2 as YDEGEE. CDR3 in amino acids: CASPMGLGLAGAGEQFF. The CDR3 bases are TGTGCCAGCCCCATGGGTCTCGGACTAGCGGGAGCAGGGGAGCAGTTCTTC.

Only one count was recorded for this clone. CDR3 nucleotides: TGTGCCAGCAGCCAAGATTATACCGCGGGGGATCCCTACGAGCAGTACTTC. It specifies CASSQDYTAGDPYEQYF. The chain couples TRBV4-2 to TRBJ2-7, with 7 bases aligning to TRBD2. The CDR3 runs 17 residues. The V and J ends lost 0 bases and 2 bases, in that order; junction bases with no gene match: 10. Germline assignment: CDR1 LGHNA and CDR2 YNFKEQ.

The CDR3 reads CASSYSAGGRLEQFF. The CDR3 DNA reads as TGTGCCAGCAGTTACTCGGCGGGGGGGCGTCTTGAGCAGTTCTTC. The genes are TRBV6-5 and TRBJ2-1, with TRBD2 matching 9 bases. V lost 0 bases to trimming and J lost 9 bases; unmatched junction nucleotides: 6. CDR1 MNHEY and CDR2 SVGAGI come from the germline V gene. This CDR3 is built from 15 residues.

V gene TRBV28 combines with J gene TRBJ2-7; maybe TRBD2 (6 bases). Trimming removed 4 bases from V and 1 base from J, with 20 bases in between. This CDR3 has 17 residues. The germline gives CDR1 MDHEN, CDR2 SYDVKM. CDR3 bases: TGTGCCAGCAGTTCCCAACCACGGAGGGGTGATTCCTACGAGCAGTACTTC. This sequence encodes CASSSQPRRGDSYEQYF.

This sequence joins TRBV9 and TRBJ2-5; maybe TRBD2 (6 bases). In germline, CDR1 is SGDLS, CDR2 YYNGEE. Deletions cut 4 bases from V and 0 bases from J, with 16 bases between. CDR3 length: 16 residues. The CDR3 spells CASSPLAVGYQETQYF. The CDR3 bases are TGTGCCAGCAGCCCATTAGCGGTAGGGTACCAAGAGACCCAGTACTTC. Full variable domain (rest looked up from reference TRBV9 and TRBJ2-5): DSGVTQTPKHLITATGQRVTLRCSPRSGDLSVYWYQQSLDQGLQFLIQYYNGEERAKGNILERFSAQQFPDLHSELNLSSLELGDSALYFCASSPLAVGYQETQYFGPGTRLLVL.

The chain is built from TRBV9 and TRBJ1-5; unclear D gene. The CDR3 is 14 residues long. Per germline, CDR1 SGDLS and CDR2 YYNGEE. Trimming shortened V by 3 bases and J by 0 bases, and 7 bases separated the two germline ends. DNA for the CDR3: TGTGCCAGCAGCGGAGATTATAGCAATCAGCCCCAGCATTTT. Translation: CASSGDYSNQPQHF. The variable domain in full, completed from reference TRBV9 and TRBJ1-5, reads DSGVTQTPKHLITATGQRVTLRCSPRSGDLSVYWYQQSLDQGLQFLIQYYNGEERAKGNILERFSAQQFPDLHSELNLSSLELGDSALYFCASSGDYSNQPQHFGDGTRLSIL.

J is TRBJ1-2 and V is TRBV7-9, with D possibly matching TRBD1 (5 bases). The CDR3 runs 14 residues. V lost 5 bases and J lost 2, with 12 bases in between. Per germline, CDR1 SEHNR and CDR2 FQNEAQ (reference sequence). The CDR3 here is CASSRVAGNYGYTF. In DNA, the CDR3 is TGTGCCAGCAGCCGAGTGGCAGGGAACTATGGCTACACCTTC.

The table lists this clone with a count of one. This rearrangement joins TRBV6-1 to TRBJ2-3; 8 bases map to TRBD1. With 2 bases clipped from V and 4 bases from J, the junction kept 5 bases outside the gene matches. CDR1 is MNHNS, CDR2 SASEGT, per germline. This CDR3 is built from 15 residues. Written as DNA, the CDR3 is TGTGCCAGCAGTGAAAGAGGACAGGGCCCAGATACGCAGTATTTT. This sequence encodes CASSERGQGPDTQYF.